A selection of T cell receptor beta chains follows, all from one sample in a study of T-cell reconstitution after alpha-beta-depleted transplantation in children. In TCRdb, the PCR reads were re-called with MiXCR into one record per CDR3 protein. The repertoire holds about 980,000 distinct CDR3 sequences, about 30% seen once, with approximately 30% in the top ten. The material sequenced was PBMCs, mostly from graft donor cells, taken 360 days after TCRalphabeta/CD19-depleted stem cell transplant. The receptors were gathered from a boy less than two years old who had a stem cell transplant for SCID, so the T cells may come from the graft donor. The CDR3 runs from the conserved cysteine through the conserved F or W. D genes are given only for firm matches. Expanded clones are given a class, and other clones once, few, many or no size at all.

-,TRBJ2-2,-,TRBV7-3,TGTGCCAGCAGCCCCGCCGGGAGCCCCGGGGAGCTGTTTTTT,CASSPAGSPGELFF
few,TRBJ2-1,TRBD2,TRBV11-2,TGTGCCAGCAGCGCCCGAGCGGGACTAGCGGGGGTAAACAATGAGCAGTTCTTC,CASSARAGLAGVNNEQFF
-,TRBJ2-2,-,TRBV5-1,TGCGCCAGCAGCTTGGGCATCAACACCGGGGAGCTGTTTTTT,CASSLGINTGELFF
-,TRBJ2-2,-,TRBV7-2,TGTGCCAGCAGCTTAGGTATTGGGGTCACGAACACCGGGGAGCTGTTTTTT,CASSLGIGVTNTGELFF
-,TRBJ1-5,-,TRBV12-3/TRBV12-4,TGTGCCAGCAGCCCTGGACAGTCCAGAGATAGCAATCAGCCCCAGCATTTT,CASSPGQSRDSNQPQHF
-,TRBJ2-3,-,TRBV9,TGTGCCAGCAGCGTACGTGTTCCAGGGTGGCTCACAGATACGCAGTATTTT,CASSVRVPGWLTDTQYF
-,TRBJ2-5,TRBD1,TRBV20-1,TGCAGTGCCCGTCGGGACAGGCAAGAGACCCAGTACTTC,CSARRDRQETQYF
-,TRBJ2-7,-,TRBV20-1,TGCAGTGCCCCGGAAGGGGGGCCCTCCTACGAGCAGTACTTC,CSAPEGGPSYEQYF
-,TRBJ1-2,-,TRBV27,TGTGCCAGCAGGGACAGCCGGAATTATGGCTACACCTTC,CASRDSRNYGYTF
-,TRBJ1-1,TRBD1,TRBV20-1,TGCAGTGCTAGAGGGTCCCCGACAGGGGGGGAGAACACTGAAGCTTTCTTT,CSARGSPTGGENTEAFF
-,TRBJ1-5,-,TRBV4-1,TGCGCCAGCAGCCCCCAAGGTGGGGGAGTCGGCAATCAGCCCCAGCATTTT,CASSPQGGGVGNQPQHF
-,TRBJ2-7,-,TRBV20-1,TGCAGTGCTGACGGACATCTCTACGAGCAGTACTTC,CSADGHLYEQYF
few,TRBJ1-1,-,TRBV15,TGTGCCACCAGCAGAGAGGGGGACATGAACACTGAAGCTTTCTTT,CATSREGDMNTEAFF
few,TRBJ2-5,TRBD2,TRBV7-2,TGTGCCAGCAGCTCCCTTTGGGAGGGAGAGACCCAGTACTTC,CASSSLWEGETQYF
-,TRBJ2-1,-,TRBV9,TGTGCCAGCAGCCCTGGTCCAGTAACATACAATGAGCAGTTCTTC,CASSPGPVTYNEQFF
-,TRBJ2-5,-,TRBV5-1,TGCGCCAGCAGCTTTTTTCAGGGGGGAGAGACCCAGTACTTC,CASSFFQGGETQYF
-,TRBJ2-7,-,TRBV11-2,TGTGCCAGCAGCCTGATCGCCGGGATCTCCTACGAGCAGTACTTC,CASSLIAGISYEQYF
-,TRBJ1-5,TRBD1,TRBV4-2,TGTGCCAGCAGCCAATTCGGGACAGGGGGCTTTCAGCCCCAGCATTTT,CASSQFGTGGFQPQHF
few,TRBJ2-7,-,TRBV20-1,TGCAGTGCTAGACCGACTACGTCCTCCTACGAGCAGTACTTC,CSARPTTSSYEQYF
-,TRBJ2-1,-,TRBV6-5,TGTGCCAGCAGTTACGGTCGGACAGCTAAACACTTCTTC,CASSYGRTAKHFF
-,TRBJ1-1,-,TRBV24-1,TGTGCCACCAGTGATTACCCGGACACGGAGAAAGCTTTCTTT,CATSDYPDTEKAFF
many,TRBJ2-5,-,TRBV4-1,TGCGCCAGCAGCCAAGAAGGAGGGGGCGGGACCCAGTACTTC,CASSQEGGGGTQYF
few,TRBJ2-2,TRBD1,TRBV7-2,TGTGCCAGCAGCTTAGCCCAGGGGGCGGCCGGGGAGCTGTTTTTT,CASSLAQGAAGELFF
-,TRBJ2-1,-,TRBV7-2,TGTGCCAGCAGCTTAAGGTCTAGGAATGAGCAGTTCTTC,CASSLRSRNEQFF
many,TRBJ2-3,-,TRBV28,TGTGCCAGCAGCCCCCTAGCATCCACTAGCACAGATACGCAGTATTTT,CASSPLASTSTDTQYF
once,TRBJ2-7,-,TRBV27,TGTGCCAGCAGTGATTCAGTGGGCCCCTACGAGCAGTACTTC,CASSDSVGPYEQYF
few,TRBJ2-1,-,TRBV29-1,TGCAGCGTTCCCGACCTATACAATGAGCAGTTCTTC,CSVPDLYNEQFF
-,TRBJ2-5,-,TRBV19,TGTGCCAGTAGCCAGACTGGGGGGACCCAGTACTTC,CASSQTGGTQYF
few,TRBJ1-1,-,TRBV18,TGTGCCAGCTCACCCGGGGGCTCGAACACTGAAGCTTTCTTT,CASSPGGSNTEAFF
-,TRBJ1-5,-,TRBV6-2/TRBV6-3,TGTGCCAGCAGTACAGGGTGGCCGAATCAGCCCCAGCATTTT,CASSTGWPNQPQHF
few,TRBJ2-3,-,TRBV20-1,TGCAGTGGTGACGGACGATTCACAGATACGCAGTATTTT,CSGDGRFTDTQYF
few,TRBJ1-1,-,TRBV29-1,TGCAGCGTTGAAAGGAGAATGAACACTGAAGCTTTCTTT,CSVERRMNTEAFF
-,TRBJ2-2,TRBD1,TRBV11-2,TGTGCCAGCAGCTTAGTTGGGGGACAGGGGAACACCGGGGAGCTGTTTTTT,CASSLVGGQGNTGELFF
-,TRBJ1-1,TRBD1,TRBV5-1,TGCGCCAGCAGCACCCGGGACAGGGGCTCCCTCATCTCAATGAACACTGAAGCTTTCTTT,CASSTRDRGSLISMNTEAFF
-,TRBJ2-5,TRBD1,TRBV10-3,TGTGCCATATCCGGGACAGGGGAGTACCAAGAGACCCAGTACTTC,CAISGTGEYQETQYF
few,TRBJ2-1,TRBD1,TRBV29-1,TGCAGCGTTGACCCCGGGACAGACTACAATGAGCAGTTCTTC,CSVDPGTDYNEQFF